This TCR beta chain appears in the sequencing data of a study of STAT5B mutations in CD4+ large granular lymphocyte leukemia. Whole-study results and caveats: TRBV06-family usage was enriched in top patient clones (8/27) versus controls (2/35).

Remarks on this clone: Antigen unknown.

This CDR3 is built from 12 residues. The V gene lost 5 bases and the J gene lost 5 bases, with 9 bases spanning the gap. Germline values: CDR1 SGHTA, CDR2 FQGTGA. Clones were read by immunoSEQ multiplex PCR, and TCRdb kept only the in-frame ones, dropping some. The sample holds some 35,000 clones, 70% to 90% seen once. The genes are TRBV7-3 and TRBJ1-1, with a weak D call TRBD1 (5 bases). This TCR was sampled from a human donor in good health. Sequencing input: CD4+ T cells from blood buffy coats. In nucleotides, the CDR3 is TGTGCCAGCAGCGGGGCGAGGACTGAAGCTTTCTTT. Residues: CASSGARTEAFF.